This T cell receptor beta chain comes out of a study of T cells after yellow fever vaccination. On the study more broadly: Fractions low in cell number were prepared with SMART-Seq v4 Ultra Low Input. The study's findings and limits: Clonotype sharing between CD4 and CD8 compartments was small. The booster response re-showed most primary clones: approximately 95% CD4, more than 80% CD8.

TCRdb used MiXCR to reprocess the 5' RACE reads, holding one entry per CDR3 protein. The table lists hundreds of thousands of distinct CDR3 sequences, 15% to 20% of them singletons. The germline V and J ends were trimmed by 0 bases and 11 bases, with 20 bases remaining between them. This CDR3 contains 15 residues. Germline V gives CDR1 DFQATT, CDR2 SNEGSKA (reference sequence). A remark on this clonotype: Its specificity is not known.

Source: PBMCs, taken before the yellow fever booster vaccination. The origin of this receptor is a man aged 18 to 30 who received the YFV17D yellow fever vaccine. The chain recombines TRBV20-1 with TRBJ1-5, with a weak D call TRBD1 (5 bases). For the CDR3, the DNA is TGCAGTGCTAGAGATAGTACAGGCCCGCCGAATGCCCAGCATTTT. This translates into CSARDSTGPPNAQHF.